A single sample gave rise to the 24 T cell receptor beta chains below, sequenced in a study of T cell responses to AZD1222 COVID-19 vaccine. The data were produced by immunoSEQ multiplex PCR, yet TCRdb's version contains in-frame clones alone and is incomplete. Of 70,000 or so clones in the sample, 83% were seen once. The specimen comprised peripheral blood, sampled 28 days after the second AZD1222 dose. These receptors originate from an adult who received the AZD1222 COVID-19 vaccine.

The chain uses TRBV19 and TRBJ1-5; maybe TRBD1 (5 bases). Looked up from germline, CDR1 is LNHDA and CDR2 is SQIVND (reference sequence). This CDR3 has 14 amino acids. V was pared by 11 bases and J by 0 bases, with 14 bases between. The CDR3 loop reads CAPVGQDSNQPQHF. CDR3 DNA sequence: TGTGCCCCAGTCGGACAAGATAGCAATCAGCCCCAGCATTTT.

The J gene is TRBJ1-1, the V gene TRBV10-3; D unclear. The germline V gene has CDR1 ENHRY and CDR2 SYGVKD. There are 14 residues in the CDR3. V shed 8 bases and J shed 0 bases, with 13 bases lying between them. The CDR3 DNA reads TGTGCCATCTCCCTCCCGGGGATGAACACTGAAGCTTTCTTT. This gives the protein CAISLPGMNTEAFF.

The chain carries TRBV4-2 and TRBJ2-7, with 7 positions matching TRBD1. The CDR3 spans 15 residues. The junction had 9 bases not matched to a gene; V was cut back by 4 bases and J by 3 bases. Germline CDR1 is LGHNA and CDR2 is YNFKEQ. The CDR3 DNA sequence: TGTGCCAGCAGCCCGGTGGGAACAGGGGTCTACGAGCAGTACTTC. Translating gives CASSPVGTGVYEQYF.

The rearrangement links TRBV27 to TRBJ2-5, with TRBD1 matching 8 bases. The CDR3 covers 15 residues. Trimming cost V 4 bases and J 4 bases; bases outside gene matches: 8. Germline V gene sequence: CDR1 MNHEY, CDR2 SMNVEV (reference sequence). CDR3 protein: CASSSLPDRVETQYF. The CDR3, as DNA: TGTGCCAGCAGTTCCCTTCCGGACAGGGTAGAGACCCAGTACTTC.

This clone was detected only a few times. The V and J genes are TRBV27 and TRBJ1-6; D not resolved. CDR1 is MNHEY and CDR2 is SMNVEV in the germline V gene (reference sequence). This CDR3 spans 16 amino acids. Trimming took off 6 bases at V and 0 bases at J, with 12 bases between the two ends. This chain's CDR3 is CASSQSGVSYNSPLHF. CDR3 nucleotide sequence: TGTGCCAGCAGCCAAAGTGGGGTCTCCTATAATTCACCCCTCCACTTT.

This clone was seen many times. The V call is TRBV5-1, the J call TRBJ2-5; TRBD1 matches at 10 bases. Germline values: CDR1 SGHRS, CDR2 YFSETQ. The CDR3 has 16 amino acids. V was pared by 0 bases and J by 6 bases, with 8 bases of the junction left unmatched. The CDR3 DNA reads TGCGCCAGCAGCTTGGGGGGACAGGGGATATGGAAGACCCAGTACTTC. Its protein is CASSLGGQGIWKTQYF. Variable domain in full (rest from reference TRBV5-1 and TRBJ2-5): KAGVTQTPRYLIKTRGQQVTLSCSPISGHRSVSWYQQTPGQGLQFLFEYFSETQRNKGNFPGRFSGRQFSNSRSEMNVSTLELGDSALYLCASSLGGQGIWKTQYFGPGTRLLVL.

The rearrangement joins TRBV12-3 or TRBV12-4 to TRBJ2-1, with D unresolved. The CDR3 has 13 amino acids. V was clipped by 6 bases and J by 4 bases, with 10 bases between them. CDR3 amino acids: CASRPPAYNEQFF. CDR3 sequence (DNA): TGTGCCAGCAGGCCGCCAGCTTACAATGAGCAGTTCTTC.

The chain uses TRBV7-9 and TRBJ1-1, with a weak D call TRBD1 (6 bases). V gave up 3 bases and J gave up 1 base, with 12 bases separating them. The CDR3 is 15 amino acids. In germline, CDR1 is SEHNR, CDR2 FQNEAQ (reference sequence). The CDR3 coding sequence is TGTGCCAGCAGCTTGCTGATCAGGGGGAACACTGAAGCTTTCTTT. Its translation is CASSLLIRGNTEAFF.

This rearrangement joins TRBV4-3 to TRBJ1-3; D might be TRBD1 (6 bases). This CDR3 spans 17 amino acids. Trimming shortened V by 3 bases and J by 0 bases, and 15 bases separated the two germline ends. Germline V gene sequence: CDR1 LGHNA, CDR2 YSLEER. The CDR3 DNA reads as TGCGCCAGCAGCCAGATACTCCGGGGGCCCTCTGGAAACACCATATATTTT. It codes for CASSQILRGPSGNTIYF.

The J gene is TRBJ2-3, the V gene TRBV15; D unresolved. The V end was cut by 2 bases, the J end by 0 bases, with 3 bases between. Per the germline V gene, CDR1 is LNHNV and CDR2 is YYDKDF (reference sequence). The CDR3 loop spans 13 amino acids. CDR3 sequence (DNA): TGTGCCACCAGCAGAATTAGCACAGATACGCAGTATTTT. Its protein is CATSRISTDTQYF.

The chain links TRBV18 to TRBJ2-7; no reliable D call. CDR1 and CDR2 (germline): KGHSH, LQKENI. The V gene lost 5 bases and the J gene lost 2 bases, with 7 bases spanning the gap. This CDR3 comprises 12 residues. CDR3 sequence reads: CASSVLPYEQYF. As DNA, the CDR3 is TGTGCCAGCTCAGTTCTGCCCTACGAGCAGTACTTC.

This sequence joins TRBV6-5 and TRBJ2-7; 7 bases align to TRBD2. Trimming removed 6 bases from V and 2 bases from J; junction bases left unmatched: 7. The CDR3 covers 14 residues. Germline CDR1 MNHEY, CDR2 SVGAGI. Written as DNA, the CDR3 is TGTGCCAGCAGGTCCAGGGAGGGAACCTACGAGCAGTACTTC. Amino acids: CASRSREGTYEQYF.

This sequence joins TRBV6-5 and TRBJ2-3; D unclear. CDR1 and CDR2 (germline): MNHEY, SVGAGI. This CDR3 is 11 amino acids long. V lost 3 bases, J lost 14 bases, and 12 bases lay in between. CDR3 bases: TGTGCCAGCAGTTATAACCGCCGGGCGTATTTT. Amino acid sequence: CASSYNRRAYF.

The CDR3 here is CASSSGGLFGTEAFF. Here the CDR3 DNA reads TGCGCCAGCAGTTCAGGTGGCCTTTTCGGCACTGAAGCTTTCTTT. The chain combines TRBV4-3 with TRBJ1-1; D gene unclear. Trimming shortened V by 6 bases and J by 4 bases, and 18 bases separated the two germline ends. CDR1 and CDR2 from the germline V gene are LGHNA and YSLEER. The CDR3 covers 15 residues.

The chain combines TRBV28 with TRBJ2-3; TRBD1 agrees at 7 bases. This CDR3 region has 14 residues. Germline trimming cut 5 bases from V and 1 base from J; bases unmatched to any gene: 3. Germline lookup yields CDR1 MDHEN and CDR2 SYDVKM. The CDR3 DNA reads TGTGCCAGCAGTGACAGGGTCGGCACAGATACGCAGTATTTT. Translated: CASSDRVGTDTQYF. The full variable domain, completed using reference TRBV28 and TRBJ2-3, is DVKVTQSSRYLVKRTGEKVFLECVQDMDHENMFWYRQDPGLGLRLIYFSYDVKMKEKGDIPEGYSVSREKKERFSLILESASTNQTSMYLCASSDRVGTDTQYFGPGTRLTVL.

This chain connects TRBV14 to TRBJ1-6, with D possibly matching TRBD1 (6 bases). The CDR3 is 14 amino acids. Germline CDR1 reads SGHDN; CDR2 reads FVKESK. Trimming shortened V by 1 base and J by 9 bases, and 10 bases separated the two germline ends. The CDR3 bases are TGTGCCAGCAGCCAAGCAGGGGCGAGTTCACCCCTCCACTTT. Amino acid sequence: CASSQAGASSPLHF. The whole variable domain, filled in from reference TRBV14 and TRBJ1-6, reads EAGVTQFPSHSVIEKGQTVTLRCDPISGHDNLYWYRRVMGKEIKFLLHFVKESKQDESGMPNNRFLAERTGGTYSTLKVQPAELEDSGVYFCASSQAGASSPLHFGNGTRLTVT.

The chain links TRBV7-9 to TRBJ2-7; 10 bases align to TRBD2. Trimming cost V 5 bases and J 0 bases; bases outside gene matches: 13. The germline V gene has CDR1 SEHNR and CDR2 FQNEAQ (reference sequence). CDR3 length equals 18 residues. CDR3 in amino acids: CASSPPIAGGSLSYEQYF. CDR3 DNA sequence: TGTGCCAGCAGCCCTCCGATAGCGGGGGGCAGTCTCTCCTACGAGCAGTACTTC.

This chain links TRBV12-5 with TRBJ1-6; D call uncertain. CDR3 length equals 13 residues. V lost 2 bases, J lost 9 bases, and 8 bases lay in between. CDR1 is LGHNT, CDR2 FRNRAP, per germline. The CDR3, as DNA: TGTGCTAGTGGTTTGATGGTGGGTTCACCCCTCCACTTT. This sequence encodes CASGLMVGSPLHF.

This chain connects TRBV24-1 to TRBJ2-1, with a possible D match to TRBD1 (5 bases). V dropped 9 bases and J dropped 5 bases, with 22 bases sitting between them. The CDR3 runs to 16 residues. The germline V gene has CDR1 KGHDR and CDR2 SFDVKD. DNA of the CDR3: TGTGCCACCTCGGTAGGGGTGTTACAGGCGGACAATGAGCAGTTCTTC. Protein product: CATSVGVLQADNEQFF.

The chain links TRBV5-5 to TRBJ2-1, with TRBD1 matching over 9 bases. The CDR3 spans 16 residues. Looked up from germline, CDR1 is SGHKS and CDR2 is YYEKEE (reference sequence). V trimming: 1 base; J trimming: 7 bases; junction bases outside the gene matches: 9. CDR3 in DNA: TGTGCCAGCAGCTTGCTTGGGACAGGGCTAGGAAATGAGCAGTTCTTC. The encoded protein is CASSLLGTGLGNEQFF. The full variable domain, in which reference TRBV5-5 and TRBJ2-1 provide the parts outside the CDR3, is DAGVTQSPTHLIKTRGQQVTLRCSPISGHKSVSWYQQVLGQGPQFIFQYYEKEERGRGNFPDRFSARQFPNYSSELNVNALLLGDSALYLCASSLLGTGLGNEQFFGPGTRLTVL.

The V call is TRBV28, the J call TRBJ1-5; D possibly corresponds to TRBD1 (6 bases). There are 14 residues in the CDR3. The V end was cut by 5 bases, the J end by 7 bases, with 15 bases between. CDR1 MDHEN and CDR2 SYDVKM come from the germline V gene. The CDR3: CASSPSGAGQPQHF. The CDR3 coding sequence is TGTGCCAGCAGTCCCTCAGGGGCCGGACAGCCCCAGCATTTT.

This chain connects TRBV11-3 to TRBJ1-2, with D hard to call. This CDR3 has 15 amino acids. Germline assignment: CDR1 SGHNT and CDR2 YENEEA. The V end was cut by 1 base, the J end by 7 bases, with 16 bases between. The CDR3 reads CASSLVSIRGSGYTF. The DNA for the CDR3 is TGTGCCAGCAGCTTAGTTTCCATTCGTGGGTCTGGCTACACCTTC.

In its sample, this clone was seen once. V gene TRBV12-3 or TRBV12-4 combines with J gene TRBJ2-5; possibly TRBD1 for D (5 bases). The CDR3 is 13 residues long. Trimming stripped 6 bases from V and 5 bases from J, with 13 bases between. The CDR3, as DNA: TGTGCCAGCAGGACCACAGGACGCGAGACCCAGTACTTC. This translates into CASRTTGRETQYF.

This clone was observed a handful of times. The chain links TRBV5-1 to TRBJ1-6; the match to TRBD1 covers 7 bases. The CDR3 has 15 amino acids. V lost 0 bases and J lost 5; bases outside the gene matches: 2. From germline, CDR1 is SGHRS and CDR2 YFSETQ. The CDR3 region is CASSLGTGNNSPLHF. In DNA, the CDR3 is TGCGCCAGCAGCTTGGGGACAGGCAATAATTCACCCCTCCACTTT.